This is a list of T cell receptor beta chains from one sample in a study of blood T cell repertoires in COVID-19. Sequencing used immunoSEQ multiplex PCR; TCRdb keeps in-frame clones, though not all of them. Of some 260,000 clones in the sample, roughly 87% were seen once. The specimen was PBMCs or T cells enriched from blood (not recorded which). The receptors originated from a woman under 40 with acute COVID-19. Both conserved end residues are part of each CDR3. Fields, in order: V gene, J gene, D gene, clone size, CDR3 DNA, CDR3 protein. A D gene is named only where the DNA matches it firmly. Size is stated for part of the rows, as once, few or many counts, or as a class when the clone is expanded.

v_gene: TRBV5-1; j_gene: TRBJ2-3; d_gene: NA; abundance: NA; CDR3nt: TGCGCCAGTCGCGTCCAGGGCACAGATACGCAGTATTTT; CDR3aa: CASRVQGTDTQYF
v_gene: TRBV6-5; j_gene: TRBJ1-2; d_gene: TRBD1; abundance: NA; CDR3nt: TGTGCCAGCGAGAGACAGGGGGCATTCGGCTATGGCTACACCTTC; CDR3aa: CASERQGAFGYGYTF
v_gene: TRBV5-1; j_gene: TRBJ2-7; d_gene: TRBD1; abundance: NA; CDR3nt: TGCGCCAGCAAGGGGGGGTTGGGACAGGGCCACGAGCAGTACTTC; CDR3aa: CASKGGLGQGHEQYF
v_gene: TRBV11-2; j_gene: TRBJ2-7; d_gene: NA; abundance: NA; CDR3nt: TGTGCCAGCAGCTTTATAGCAAGTGGGAGCTCCTACGAGCAGTACTTC; CDR3aa: CASSFIASGSSYEQYF
v_gene: TRBV11-1; j_gene: TRBJ1-2; d_gene: TRBD1; abundance: NA; CDR3nt: TGTGCCAGCAGCGCCGGACAGGACTATGGCTACACCTTC; CDR3aa: CASSAGQDYGYTF
v_gene: TRBV28; j_gene: TRBJ2-1; d_gene: NA; abundance: NA; CDR3nt: TGTGCCAGCAGTTCCCTCCTTTTCGTCTACAATGAGCAGTTCTTC; CDR3aa: CASSSLLFVYNEQFF
v_gene: TRBV11-2; j_gene: TRBJ2-5; d_gene: TRBD2; abundance: NA; CDR3nt: TGTGCCAGCAGCTTAGCGGGAGGGCCGCAAGAGACCCAGTACTTC; CDR3aa: CASSLAGGPQETQYF
v_gene: TRBV7-9; j_gene: TRBJ2-5; d_gene: NA; abundance: NA; CDR3nt: TGTGCCAGCAGCTTAATTGTGTCGGGGGGCTGGGAGACCCAGTACTTC; CDR3aa: CASSLIVSGGWETQYF
v_gene: TRBV7-8; j_gene: TRBJ2-5; d_gene: NA; abundance: once; CDR3nt: TGTGCCAGCAACGGTAACCAAGAGACCCAGTACTTC; CDR3aa: CASNGNQETQYF
v_gene: TRBV18; j_gene: TRBJ2-5; d_gene: NA; abundance: NA; CDR3nt: TGTGCCAGCTCAGAGTACCAAGAGACCCAGTACTTC; CDR3aa: CASSEYQETQYF
v_gene: TRBV2; j_gene: TRBJ2-2; d_gene: TRBD2; abundance: few; CDR3nt: TGTGCCAGCGCGGGACTAGCGGGGACCGGGGAGCTGTTTTTT; CDR3aa: CASAGLAGTGELFF
v_gene: TRBV4-3; j_gene: TRBJ2-2; d_gene: TRBD2; abundance: once; CDR3nt: TGCGCCAGCAGCCAAGGAGAAGCGGGAGGGAGGGAGGAGCTGTTTTTT; CDR3aa: CASSQGEAGGREELFF
v_gene: TRBV4-1; j_gene: TRBJ1-1; d_gene: NA; abundance: NA; CDR3nt: TGCGCCAGCGGATACAGGGAGGGGGACACTGAAGCTTTCTTT; CDR3aa: CASGYREGDTEAFF
v_gene: TRBV7-7; j_gene: TRBJ2-5; d_gene: NA; abundance: NA; CDR3nt: TGTGCTAGCAGCATGGACAGCCAAGAGACCCAGTACTTC; CDR3aa: CASSMDSQETQYF
v_gene: TRBV6-5; j_gene: TRBJ2-1; d_gene: TRBD1; abundance: NA; CDR3nt: TGTGCCAGCAGCCAGGACAGGGGCCCCTACAATGAGCAGTTCTTC; CDR3aa: CASSQDRGPYNEQFF
v_gene: TRBV10-1; j_gene: TRBJ1-6; d_gene: TRBD1; abundance: once; CDR3nt: TGCGCCAGCAGCCGGGACAGGGAGAATTCACCCCTCCACTTT; CDR3aa: CASSRDRENSPLHF
v_gene: TRBV19; j_gene: TRBJ2-1; d_gene: TRBD1; abundance: NA; CDR3nt: TGTGCCAGTCGAGGGGGCGGAATACTCTCCTACAATGAGCAGTTCTTC; CDR3aa: CASRGGGILSYNEQFF
v_gene: TRBV2; j_gene: TRBJ2-2; d_gene: TRBD1; abundance: NA; CDR3nt: TGTGCCAGCAGTGCGAGACAGGGTGGAACCGGGGAGCTGTTTTTT; CDR3aa: CASSARQGGTGELFF
v_gene: TRBV19; j_gene: TRBJ2-2; d_gene: TRBD1; abundance: few; CDR3nt: TGTGCCAGTAGTGCACAGGGGATCGCCGGGGAGCTGTTTTTT; CDR3aa: CASSAQGIAGELFF
v_gene: TRBV7-9; j_gene: TRBJ2-1; d_gene: NA; abundance: NA; CDR3nt: TGTGCCACCACGAATTCGGTTAACAATGAGCAGTTCTTC; CDR3aa: CATTNSVNNEQFF
v_gene: TRBV7-2; j_gene: TRBJ2-1; d_gene: NA; abundance: NA; CDR3nt: TGTGCCAGCAGCCCAGCCTCGCGAGGTGGTGTCTTC; CDR3aa: CASSPASRGGVF
v_gene: TRBV5-8; j_gene: TRBJ1-2; d_gene: NA; abundance: once; CDR3nt: TGTGCCAGCACCCAGACGCGGGGGGTCTATGGCTACACCTTC; CDR3aa: CASTQTRGVYGYTF
v_gene: TRBV6-2/TRBV6-3; j_gene: TRBJ1-4; d_gene: TRBD1; abundance: NA; CDR3nt: TGTGCCAGCAGTTCCTGGGTGGACAGGGGGACTAATGAAAAACTGTTTTTT; CDR3aa: CASSSWVDRGTNEKLFF
v_gene: TRBV19; j_gene: TRBJ1-1; d_gene: TRBD1; abundance: NA; CDR3nt: TGTGCCAGTAGTAGGGGAGGACAGGGGATGAACACTGAAGCTTTCTTT; CDR3aa: CASSRGGQGMNTEAFF
v_gene: TRBV6-4; j_gene: TRBJ1-6; d_gene: TRBD1; abundance: NA; CDR3nt: TGTGCCAGCAGCACACCGGGACAGGGTTTTTCACCCCTCCACTTT; CDR3aa: CASSTPGQGFSPLHF
v_gene: TRBV6-6; j_gene: TRBJ2-1; d_gene: TRBD2; abundance: NA; CDR3nt: TGTGCCAGCAGCTACGGGACTAGGGACAATGAGCAGTTCTTC; CDR3aa: CASSYGTRDNEQFF
v_gene: TRBV5-1; j_gene: TRBJ2-2; d_gene: TRBD1; abundance: NA; CDR3nt: TGCGCCAGCAGCGCAGGGACAGGAACCGGGGAGCTGTTTTTT; CDR3aa: CASSAGTGTGELFF
v_gene: TRBV13; j_gene: TRBJ2-7; d_gene: TRBD2; abundance: NA; CDR3nt: TGTGCCAGCAGCGGGACTAGCGGGGGGGCCTCCCACGAGCAGTACTTC; CDR3aa: CASSGTSGGASHEQYF
v_gene: TRBV5-1; j_gene: TRBJ2-7; d_gene: TRBD1; abundance: NA; CDR3nt: TGCGCCAGCAGCCGGCTTAACAGGGGGAGCTCCTACGAGCAGTACTTC; CDR3aa: CASSRLNRGSSYEQYF
v_gene: TRBV5-4; j_gene: TRBJ2-2; d_gene: TRBD2; abundance: NA; CDR3nt: TGTGCCAGCAGCCCAAAGACTAGCGGGAGGGCGAACACCGGGGAGCTGTTTTTT; CDR3aa: CASSPKTSGRANTGELFF
v_gene: TRBV28; j_gene: TRBJ1-2; d_gene: NA; abundance: NA; CDR3nt: TGTGCCAGCAGTACGACAGCCTCCGGCTACACCTTC; CDR3aa: CASSTTASGYTF
v_gene: TRBV6-2/TRBV6-3; j_gene: TRBJ2-1; d_gene: TRBD2; abundance: few; CDR3nt: TGTGCCAGCAGTTACTTGGTAGCGGGAGGAAATGAGCAGTTCTTC; CDR3aa: CASSYLVAGGNEQFF
v_gene: TRBV19; j_gene: TRBJ2-7; d_gene: NA; abundance: NA; CDR3nt: TGTGCCAGTAGTTCCAATTACGAGCAGTACTTC; CDR3aa: CASSSNYEQYF
v_gene: TRBV28; j_gene: TRBJ2-7; d_gene: TRBD1; abundance: NA; CDR3nt: TGTGCCAGCAGATTCCAACAGGGGGCGCTTAACGAGCAGTACTTC; CDR3aa: CASRFQQGALNEQYF
v_gene: TRBV11-2; j_gene: TRBJ1-6; d_gene: TRBD1; abundance: once; CDR3nt: TGTGCCAGCAGGATGACAGGGGGCTATTCACCCCTCCACTTT; CDR3aa: CASRMTGGYSPLHF